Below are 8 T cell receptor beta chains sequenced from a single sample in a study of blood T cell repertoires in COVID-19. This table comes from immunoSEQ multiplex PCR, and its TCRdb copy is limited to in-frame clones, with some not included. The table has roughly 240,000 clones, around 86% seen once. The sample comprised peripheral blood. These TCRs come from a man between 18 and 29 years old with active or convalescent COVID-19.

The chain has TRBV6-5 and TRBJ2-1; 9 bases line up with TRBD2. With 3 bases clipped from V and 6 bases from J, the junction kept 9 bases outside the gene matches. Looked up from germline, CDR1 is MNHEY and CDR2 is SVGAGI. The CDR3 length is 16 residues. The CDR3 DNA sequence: TGTGCCAGCAGTTATGGCGGGAGGGCCCGAATCAATGAGCAGTTCTTC. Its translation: CASSYGGRARINEQFF.

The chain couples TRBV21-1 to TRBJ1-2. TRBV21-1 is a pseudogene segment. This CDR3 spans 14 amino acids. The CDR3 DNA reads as TGTGCCAGCAGCAAACGAGGCCTTCTTTATGGCTACACCTTC. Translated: CASSKRGLLYGYTF.

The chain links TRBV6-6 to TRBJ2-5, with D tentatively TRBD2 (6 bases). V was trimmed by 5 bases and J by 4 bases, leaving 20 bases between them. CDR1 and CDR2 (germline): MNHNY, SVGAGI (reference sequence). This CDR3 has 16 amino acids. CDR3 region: CASSPVGGVGPETQYF. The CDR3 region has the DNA TGTGCCAGCAGTCCCGTGGGCGGGGTTGGGCCAGAGACCCAGTACTTC.

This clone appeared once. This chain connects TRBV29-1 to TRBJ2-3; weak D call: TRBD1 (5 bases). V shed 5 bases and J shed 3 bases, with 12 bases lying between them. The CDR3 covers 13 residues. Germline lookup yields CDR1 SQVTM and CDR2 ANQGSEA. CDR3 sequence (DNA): TGCAGCGTTATACAGGATGGAACAGATACGCAGTATTTT. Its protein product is CSVIQDGTDTQYF.

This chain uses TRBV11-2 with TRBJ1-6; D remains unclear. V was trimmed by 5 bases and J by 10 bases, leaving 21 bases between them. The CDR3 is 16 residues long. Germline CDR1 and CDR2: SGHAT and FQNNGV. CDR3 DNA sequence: TGTGCCAGCAGCCCAGAACCACCTGGAGTAGGATCACCCCTCCACTTT. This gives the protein CASSPEPPGVGSPLHF.

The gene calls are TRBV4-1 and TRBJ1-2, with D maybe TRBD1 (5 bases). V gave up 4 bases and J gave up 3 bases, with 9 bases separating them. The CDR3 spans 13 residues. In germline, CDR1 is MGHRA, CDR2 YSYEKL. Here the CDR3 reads CASSPMTDYGYTF. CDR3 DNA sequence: TGCGCCAGCAGCCCCATGACAGACTATGGCTACACCTTC.

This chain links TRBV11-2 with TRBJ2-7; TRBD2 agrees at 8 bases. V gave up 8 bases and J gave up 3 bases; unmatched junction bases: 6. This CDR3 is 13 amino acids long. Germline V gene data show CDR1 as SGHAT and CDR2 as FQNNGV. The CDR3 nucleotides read TGTGCCAGCGGAGCGGGGGACCTCTACGAGCAGTACTTC. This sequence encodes CASGAGDLYEQYF.

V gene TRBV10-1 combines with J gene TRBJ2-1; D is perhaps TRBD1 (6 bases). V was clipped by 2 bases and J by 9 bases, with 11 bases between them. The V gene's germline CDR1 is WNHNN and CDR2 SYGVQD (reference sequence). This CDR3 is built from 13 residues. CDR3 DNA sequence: TGCGCCAGCAGTGAGGTCAGGGGCGGTGAGCAGTTCTTC. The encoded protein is CASSEVRGGEQFF.